This T cell receptor (beta chain) stems from a study of T-cell reconstitution after alpha-beta-depleted transplantation in children. Broader study findings: There were some patients whose high TCRbeta diversity at day 60 came from surviving recipient T cells and thymic progenitors.

In regard to this clonotype: Antigen specificity is unknown.

This CDR3 comprises 14 residues. V gave up 7 bases and J gave up 4 bases; unmatched junction bases: 9. CDR1 and CDR2 from the germline V gene are DFQATT and SNEGSKA (reference sequence). Construction of the TCRbeta library involved unique molecular identifiers. TCRdb re-called the PCR reads through MiXCR, storing one row per CDR3 protein. This table has 400,000 to 450,000 distinct CDR3 sequences, over 40% appearing once. The sample consisted of PBMCs, taken before TCRalphabeta/CD19-depleted stem cell transplant. The chain is built from TRBV20-1 and TRBJ2-1; 8 nucleotides align to TRBD2. The sequence was obtained from a girl aged 2 to 10 with aplastic anemia, due to receive a stem cell transplant. CDR3 in amino acids: CSVPGLVAYNEQFF. The CDR3 DNA follows: TGCAGTGTGCCGGGACTAGTTGCTTACAATGAGCAGTTCTTC.